A single sample is the source of the 17 T cell receptor delta chains below, sequenced in a study of γδ T cells in repeated Plasmodium falciparum infection. TCRdb re-called the multiplex PCR reads via CATT. The table records 85,000 to 100,000 delta-chain clones, 0.75% to 1% of them present only once. Bulk repertoires came from Vgamma9/Vdelta2+ or Vdelta2-negative gammadelta T cells flow-sorted from PBMC. Source material: gamma-delta T cells from blood. Receptor source: a pool of human donors (malaria-infected and uninfected, not separated).

This clone was detected only a few times. TCRdb has a much larger clone's protein, which differs at residue 17 from the translation of this DNA, likely because of a read error; what is shown is the protein translated from the DNA. TRDV1 is the V gene, and the J gene was not called; no DNA check was done on the table's D call, TRDD3. The CDR3 consists of 19 residues. CDR1 and CDR2 from the germline V gene are TSWWSYY and QGS. CDR3 bases: TGTGCTCTTGGGGACGCTATCCAAGCTGGGCCGATTCCGTACGATAAACCCATCTTT. Translated, it gives CALGDAIQAGPIPYDKPIF.

In its sample, this clone was seen many times. J is TRDJ1 and V is TRDV1; 7 positions agree with TRDD3. CDR1 and CDR2 from the germline V gene are TSWWSYY and QGS. The CDR3 covers 19 residues. Germline trimming cut 0 bases from V and 3 bases from J; bases unmatched to any gene: 16. The CDR3 sequence is CALGELRIPGGPGADKLIF. CDR3 sequence (DNA): TGTGCTCTTGGGGAACTGCGAATACCTGGGGGTCCAGGGGCCGATAAACTCATCTTT.

Worth noting for this clone: The protein recorded in TCRdb matches a much larger clone and deviates from this DNA's translation at residue 14, suggesting a read error; the protein here is obtained by translating the DNA. The chain combines TRDV1 with TRDJ1; TRDD3 matches 7 bases. The J gene was missing in TCRdb and was found by matching the end of the DNA to germline. The CDR3 sequence is 18 residues long. Germline lookup yields CDR1 TSWWSYY and CDR2 QGS. CDR3 DNA: TGTGCTCTTGGGGATGAAAGGAGGGGGATGGACCACACCAATAAACTCATCTTT. It codes for CALGDERRGMDHTNKLIF.

A remark on this clone: This DNA's translation differs at residue 12 from TCRdb's protein, which comes from a much larger clone; a read error is likely, and the protein shown is translated from the DNA. V usage is TRDV2 and J usage is TRDJ1, with D perhaps matching TRDD3 (5 bases). TCRdb is silent on the J gene; assignment here came from matching the DNA to germline. In germline, CDR1 is GEAIGNYY, CDR2 EKD. This CDR3 has 16 amino acids. For the CDR3, the DNA is TGTGCCTGTGACACCCCAGGGGGGTTGTACACCGGTAAACTCATCTTT. Translation: CACDTPGGLYTGKLIF.

This clone was counted a few times. A far larger clone differs by one base, so this is likely a read error. DNA of the CDR3: TGTGCTCTTGGAGCCCGTCTTCCTTTTACTGGGGGATGGCATGGCCGACGGACCGATAAACTCATCTTT. Its protein product is CALGARLPFTGGWHGRRTDKLIF. V gene TRDV1 combines with J gene TRDJ1; TRDD3 aligns across 10 bases. The J gene is absent in TCRdb and was assigned here via DNA matching to germline. Germline V gene sequence: CDR1 TSWWSYY, CDR2 QGS. Losses at the gene ends were 6 bases for V and 2 bases for J; bases not matched to a gene: 30. The CDR3 has 23 amino acids.

This clone was counted at least ten times. V and J are TRDV1 and TRDJ1; TRDD3 matches at 10 bases. Germline loops: CDR1 TSWWSYY, CDR2 QGS. V shed 4 bases, J shed 0 bases, and the junction held 14 bases outside the gene matches. The CDR3 has 19 amino acids. For the CDR3, the DNA is TGTGCTCTTGGGGGACTAGGTGGGGGATACAGGGGGTACACCGATAAACTCATCTTT. This codes for CALGGLGGGYRGYTDKLIF.

This clone was seen a few times. The protein in TCRdb stems from a much larger clone and differs at residue 8 from this DNA's translation, likely a read error; here the protein is translated from the DNA. The chain couples TRDV1 to TRDJ1; 8 bases agree with TRDD3. Since TCRdb gives no J gene, matching the DNA to germline was used here to assign it. This CDR3 spans 22 amino acids. The V segment lost 0 bases and the J segment 1 base; nucleotides outside the gene matches: 22. CDR1 and CDR2 from the germline V gene are TSWWSYY and QGS. CDR3 coding DNA: TGTGCTCTTGGGGAACTAACCTTTCTCAGATACTGGGGGCCGCCGGCCACCGATAAACTCATCTTT. Its translation is CALGELTFLRYWGPPATDKLIF.

This clone occurred many times. The likely explanation is a read error, given a far larger clone one base away. Other DNA sequences in this specimen translate into the identical CDR3. J is TRDJ1 and V is TRDV1; the match to TRDD3 covers 10 bases. Germline V lookup: CDR1 TSWWSYY, CDR2 QGS. The length of the CDR3 is 24 residues. In DNA form, the CDR3 reads TGTGCTCTTGGGGAATTTAGACCCCGCTATTACTGGGGGATGGAAGATTGGTACACCGATAAGCTCATCTTT. This codes for CALGEFRPRYYWGMEDWYTDKLIF.

A word on this clone: TCRdb records a much larger clone's protein for this DNA, with a difference at residue 10 that likely arises from a read error; the protein given is the translation of the DNA. The gene calls are TRDV1 and TRDJ1; D might be TRDD3 (5 bases). As TCRdb names no J gene, one was assigned here on the basis of a DNA match to germline. Germline V gene sequence: CDR1 TSWWSYY, CDR2 QGS. The CDR3 runs to 19 residues. The ends were cut back, 5 bases at V and 0 bases at J, with 25 bases in the middle. CDR3 protein: CALGRRSKQMGTYTDKLIF. The DNA for the CDR3 is TGTGCTCTTGGGAGACGTTCCAAACAGATGGGGACTTACACCGATAAACTCATCTTT.

This clone has a handful of counts. TCRdb shows a much larger clone's protein in place of this DNA's translation, and the two differ at residue 5, likely through a read error; the protein shown is translated from the DNA. The gene calls are TRDV2 and TRDJ2, with 11 positions matching TRDD3. TCRdb gives no J gene; it was assigned here by matching the DNA to germline. Trimming removed 3 bases from V and 4 bases from J; junction bases left unmatched: 27. Germline V CDR1 and CDR2: GEAIGNYY, EKD. This CDR3 region has 23 residues. CDR3 DNA: TGTGCCTGTGACTCCGTAAAAGGATTCGAAATAATGGGGGATACGCGTAGGACAGCACAACTCTTCTTT. Translating it yields CACDSVKGFEIMGDTRRTAQLFF.

This clone was detected a few times. The TCRdb record carries a much larger clone's protein, which differs from this DNA's translation at residue 13; a read error is the likely cause, and the protein listed here is the DNA translation. V is TRDV1 and J is TRDJ1; 12 nucleotides line up with TRDD3. CDR3 length: 23 residues. CDR1 is TSWWSYY, CDR2 QGS, per germline. Trimming removed 0 bases from V and 6 bases from J; junction bases left unmatched: 26. CDR3 nucleotides: TGTGCTCTTGGGGAACTTGGCAAATTATCCCTCAAAATACTGGGGGATACTTACTATAAACTCATCTTT. Translated: CALGELGKLSLKILGDTYYKLIF.

This clone was seen many times. TCRdb shows a much larger clone's protein in place of this DNA's translation, and the two differ at residue 6, likely through a read error; the protein shown is translated from the DNA. The chain has TRDV1 and TRDJ1, with 10 bases that match TRDD3. The CDR3 length is 20 residues. Germline V gene sequence: CDR1 TSWWSYY, CDR2 QGS. V shed 4 bases, J shed 1 base, and the junction held 18 bases outside the gene matches. In nucleotides, the CDR3 is TGTGCTCTTGGGGCTCTCCGGCGGGACTGGGGGATTCCAAGCACCGATAAACTCATCTTT. It translates to CALGALRRDWGIPSTDKLIF.

This clone showed up just a few times. The TCRdb protein, from a much larger clone, departs from this DNA's translation at residue 10, likely by read error; the protein shown derives from the DNA. V gene TRDV1 combines with J gene TRDJ1, with D tentatively TRDD3 (5 bases). TCRdb offers no J gene call, so here the DNA was matched to germline to obtain one. CDR1 is TSWWSYY, CDR2 QGS, per germline. Trimming removed 5 bases at V and 3 bases at J, with 19 bases between. This CDR3 is built from 16 residues. For the CDR3, the DNA is TGTGCTCTTGGGCGCCGAGGGATTTCTCCCTCCGATAAACTCATCTTT. Its translation is CALGRRGISPSDKLIF.

This clone occurred a few times. The TCRdb record carries a much larger clone's protein, which differs from this DNA's translation at residue 8; a read error is the likely cause, and the protein listed here is the DNA translation. CDR3 coding DNA: TGTGCTCTTGGGGAATCAAATAGACTGGGGGATACGTCCGATAAACTCATCTTT. This translates into CALGESNRLGDTSDKLIF. This rearrangement joins TRDV1 to TRDJ1; 13 nucleotides align to TRDD3. TCRdb supplies no J gene; here it was assigned by aligning the nucleotide sequence to germline. There are 18 residues in the CDR3. Per germline, CDR1 TSWWSYY and CDR2 QGS. Trimming at V came to 2 bases and at J to 3 bases, leaving 9 bases not matched to a gene.

On this clone: A single base is all that separates this from a far larger clone, so a read error is likely. Other nucleotide sequences in the sample specify the same CDR3. This chain uses TRAV38-2/DV8 with TRDJ1; 13 bases agree with TRDD3. No J gene is reported in TCRdb; it was inferred here by comparing the DNA with germline. The length of the CDR3 is 22 residues. Per the germline V gene, CDR1 is TSESDYY and CDR2 is QEAYKQQN. The V gene end was trimmed by 9 bases and the J gene end by 3 bases; junction bases not matched to a gene: 29. CDR3 DNA: TGTGCTTCCTTCCTAGAAACCCATTACTGGGGGATACGCGTGGGGGGTCCCGATAAACTCATCTTT. Protein: CASFLETHYWGIRVGGPDKLIF.

In its sample, this clone was seen a few times. TCRdb assigns this DNA the protein of a much larger clone, which departs from its translation at residue 4; this likely reflects a read error, and the protein shown comes from translating the DNA. This chain connects TRDV2 to TRDJ1; 12 bases fit TRDD3. No J gene was available from TCRdb, and it was assigned here by a germline match of the DNA. Germline V gene sequence: CDR1 GEAIGNYY, CDR2 EKD. V was pared by 5 bases and J by 2 bases, with 11 bases of the junction left unmatched. This CDR3 region has 17 residues. The CDR3 is CACGTMYWGIPTDKLIF. Written as DNA, the CDR3 is TGTGCCTGTGGCACGATGTACTGGGGGATACCGACCGATAAACTCATCTTT.

There are a few counts of this clone. TCRdb's protein, taken from a much larger clone, differs from this DNA's translation at residue 8, likely owing to a read error; the protein displayed comes from the DNA. The chain carries TRDV1 and TRDJ1, with TRDD3 matching over 7 bases. V shed 7 bases and J 1 base; nucleotides not matched to a gene: 6. CDR3 length: 14 residues. Germline V gene data show CDR1 as TSWWSYY and CDR2 as QGS. CDR3 sequence: CALVWGARTDKLIF. The CDR3 DNA follows: TGTGCTCTTGTCTGGGGGGCGCGCACCGATAAACTCATCTTT.